This T cell receptor beta chain was identified during a study of blood T cell repertoires in COVID-19. Generated by immunoSEQ multiplex PCR, the TCRdb table keeps only in-frame clones and is missing some. Among roughly 460,000 clones listed, roughly 89% were seen once. In this sample, this clone turned up once. Germline V gives CDR1 MNHEY, CDR2 SMNVEV (reference sequence). With 3 bases clipped from V and 5 bases from J, the junction kept 7 bases outside the gene matches. There are 14 residues in the CDR3. What was sequenced was peripheral blood. The source of this sequence is a man aged 18 to 30 with COVID-19, enrolled during active disease. This rearrangement joins TRBV27 to TRBJ2-7; 7 bases align to TRBD2. CDR3 in DNA: TGTGCCAGCAGTTTCGGGGCGGGAGTGGACGAGCAGTACTTC. It is translated as CASSFGAGVDEQYF.